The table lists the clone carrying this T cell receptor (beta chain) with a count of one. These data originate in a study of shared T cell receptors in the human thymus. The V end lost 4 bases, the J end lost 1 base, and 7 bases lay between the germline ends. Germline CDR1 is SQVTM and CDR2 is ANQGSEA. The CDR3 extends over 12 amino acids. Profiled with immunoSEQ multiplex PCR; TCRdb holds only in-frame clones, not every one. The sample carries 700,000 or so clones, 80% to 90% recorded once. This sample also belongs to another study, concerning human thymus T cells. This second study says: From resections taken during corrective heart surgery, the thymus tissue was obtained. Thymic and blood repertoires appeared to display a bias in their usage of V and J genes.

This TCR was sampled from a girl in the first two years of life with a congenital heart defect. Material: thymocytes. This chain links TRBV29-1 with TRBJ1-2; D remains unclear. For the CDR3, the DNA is TGCAGCGTTGTGAGGAGTAACTATGGCTACACCTTC. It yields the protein CSVVRSNYGYTF.